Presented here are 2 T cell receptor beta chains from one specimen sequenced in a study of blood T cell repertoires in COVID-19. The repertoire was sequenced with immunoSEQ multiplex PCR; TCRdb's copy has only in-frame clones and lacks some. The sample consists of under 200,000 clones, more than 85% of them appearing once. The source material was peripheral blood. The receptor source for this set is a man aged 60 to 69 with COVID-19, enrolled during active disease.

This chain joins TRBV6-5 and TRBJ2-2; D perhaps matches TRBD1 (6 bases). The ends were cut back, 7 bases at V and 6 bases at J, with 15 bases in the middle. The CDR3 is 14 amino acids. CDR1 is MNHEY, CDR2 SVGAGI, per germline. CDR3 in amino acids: CASMTGGVAGELFF. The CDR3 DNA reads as TGTGCCAGCATGACAGGTGGGGTAGCCGGGGAGCTGTTTTTT.

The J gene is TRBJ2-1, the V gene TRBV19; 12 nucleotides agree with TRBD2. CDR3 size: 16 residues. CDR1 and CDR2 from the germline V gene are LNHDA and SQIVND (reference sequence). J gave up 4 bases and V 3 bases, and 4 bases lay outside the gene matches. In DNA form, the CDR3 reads TGTGCCAGTAGTATCGTGGGGACTAGCGGGTACAATGAGCAGTTCTTC. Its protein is CASSIVGTSGYNEQFF.